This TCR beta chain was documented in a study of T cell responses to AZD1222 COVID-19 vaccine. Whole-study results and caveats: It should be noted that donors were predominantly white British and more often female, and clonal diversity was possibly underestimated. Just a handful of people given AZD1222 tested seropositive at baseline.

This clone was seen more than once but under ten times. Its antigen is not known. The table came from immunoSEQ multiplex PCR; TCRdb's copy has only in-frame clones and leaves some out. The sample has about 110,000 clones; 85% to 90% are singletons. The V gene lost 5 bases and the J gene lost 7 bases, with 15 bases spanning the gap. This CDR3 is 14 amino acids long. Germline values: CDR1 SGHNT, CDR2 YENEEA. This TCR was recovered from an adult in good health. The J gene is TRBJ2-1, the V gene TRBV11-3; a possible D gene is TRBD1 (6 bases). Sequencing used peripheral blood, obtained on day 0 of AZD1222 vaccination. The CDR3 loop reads CASSKQGISNEQFF. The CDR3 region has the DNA TGTGCCAGCAGCAAACAGGGAATATCGAATGAGCAGTTCTTC.